The T cell receptor beta chain described here comes from a study of CD8+ T cells in alopecia areata. Study-wide context: Grafting placed skin from roughly 6-13-month-old C3H/HeJ donors with spontaneous alopecia onto roughly 6-11-week-old female C3H/HeJ mice.

The authors sorted pooled cutaneous lymph node cells using CD4, CD8alpha, NKG2D, NKG2ACE and other markers. The CDR3 totals 15 residues. The germline V gene encodes CDR1 NSHNY and CDR2 SYGAGN. V was pared by 1 base and J by 4 bases, with 3 bases of the junction left unmatched. Turning to this clone: Its cognate antigen is unknown. Genes and germline are mouse. Read coverage stops 4 residues before the CDR3 terminus; the germline J gene supplies the remainder.

Study findings and constraints: Higher clonality than in normal scalp was seen in lesional scalp, especially alopecia totalis/universalis. Relative to mice, TCR sharing across patients was less clear, a difference possibly HLA-related. Alphabeta T cells residing in normal skin are also sequenced in scalp samples.

Sequencing used cDNA as its template, made by extracting RNA and reverse transcribing it. Data came from immunoSEQ multiplex PCR; TCRdb stores just in-frame clones and leaves some out. The table lists 290,000 or so clones, with no singletons. The sequence was obtained from a C3H/HeJ mouse with alopecia areata. The MHC haplotype of the strain is H2-k. Sample: CD4+ T cells sorted from a lymph node. The chain recombines TRBV13-1 with TRBJ2-2; 8 bases are a match to TRBD1. Incomplete CDR3 DNA: TGTGCCAGCAGTGATCAGGGGGCGACCACCGGG. Translation: CASSDQGATTG. The entire CDR3 protein reads CASSDQGATTGQLYF.